Following are 5 T cell receptor beta chains from one sample sequenced in a study of T cell responses to AZD1222 COVID-19 vaccine. Generated by immunoSEQ multiplex PCR, the TCRdb table keeps only in-frame clones and is missing some. The sample carries more than 80,000 clones, 80% to 95% recorded once. The sequencing used peripheral blood, collected 28 days after the second AZD1222 dose. The receptors shown here come from an adult who received the AZD1222 COVID-19 vaccine.

The chain uses TRBV18 and TRBJ2-5, with D unresolved. The CDR3 sequence is 14 residues long. Trimming shortened V by 3 bases and J by 0 bases, and 8 bases separated the two germline ends. Germline V gives CDR1 KGHSH, CDR2 LQKENI. The CDR3 loop is CASSPGHDQETQYF. CDR3 DNA: TGTGCCAGCTCACCGGGCCACGACCAAGAGACCCAGTACTTC.

The chain employs TRBV3-1 (or the pseudogene TRBV3-2) and TRBJ1-4; D is perhaps TRBD1 (6 bases). CDR1 and CDR2 from the germline V gene are LGHDT and YNNKEL (reference sequence). Deletions cut 0 bases from V and 9 bases from J, with 14 bases between. The CDR3 is made up of 15 amino acids. The CDR3 coding sequence is TGTGCCAGCAGCCAAGATCCGCAGGGACAAAAAAAACTGTTTTTT. This sequence encodes CASSQDPQGQKKLFF.

The CDR3 region has the DNA TGTGCCAGCTCCCCAACGGAAGGGTCTGGAAACACCATATATTTT. Amino acids: CASSPTEGSGNTIYF. V is TRBV18 and J is TRBJ1-3; D gene unclear. The germline gives CDR1 KGHSH, CDR2 LQKENI. Trimming left V 6 bases short and J 1 base short, with 13 bases between. The CDR3 is 15 residues long.

This rearrangement joins TRBV7-6 to TRBJ1-3; unclear D gene. The CDR3 length is 14 residues. V shed 4 bases and J shed 0 bases, with 7 bases lying between them. Germline V gene sequence: CDR1 SGHVS, CDR2 FNYEAQ. The CDR3 protein is CASSSSISGNTIYF. CDR3 DNA: TGTGCCAGCAGCTCTAGCATCTCTGGAAACACCATATATTTT.

This rearrangement joins TRBV15 to TRBJ2-7; TRBD1 matches 7 bases. V trimming: 6 bases; J trimming: 2 bases; junction bases outside the gene matches: 10. There are 15 residues in the CDR3. CDR1 LNHNV and CDR2 YYDKDF come from the germline V gene (reference sequence). CDR3 region: CATSLEAGTAYEQYF. The CDR3 nucleotides read TGTGCCACCAGTCTAGAGGCCGGGACAGCCTACGAGCAGTACTTC.